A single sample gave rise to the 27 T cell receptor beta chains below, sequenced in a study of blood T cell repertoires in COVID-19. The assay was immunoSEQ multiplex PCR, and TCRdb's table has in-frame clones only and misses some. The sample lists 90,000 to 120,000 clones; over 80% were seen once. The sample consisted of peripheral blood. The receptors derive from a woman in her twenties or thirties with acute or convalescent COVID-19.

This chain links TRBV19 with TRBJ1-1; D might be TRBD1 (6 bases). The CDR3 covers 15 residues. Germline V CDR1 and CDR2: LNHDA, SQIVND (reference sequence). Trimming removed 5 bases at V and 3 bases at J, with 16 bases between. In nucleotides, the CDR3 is TGTGCCAGTAGTTTGATGGGCAGGACAGACACTGAAGCTTTCTTT. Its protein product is CASSLMGRTDTEAFF.

Here the CDR3 DNA reads TGTGCCAGCTCACCAAGAATAACCGGGACAGGGCATGGCTACACCTTC. It is translated as CASSPRITGTGHGYTF. The gene calls are TRBV18 and TRBJ1-2; the match to TRBD1 covers 9 bases. With 2 bases clipped from V and 6 bases from J, the junction kept 10 bases outside the gene matches. The CDR3 sequence is 16 residues long. Germline CDR1 is KGHSH and CDR2 is LQKENI.

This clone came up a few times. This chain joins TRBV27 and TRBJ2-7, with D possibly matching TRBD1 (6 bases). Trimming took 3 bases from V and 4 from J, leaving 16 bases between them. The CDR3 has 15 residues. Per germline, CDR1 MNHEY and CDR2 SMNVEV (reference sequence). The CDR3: CASSLGHGQGYEQYF. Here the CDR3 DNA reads TGTGCCAGCAGTTTGGGTCACGGGCAGGGGTACGAGCAGTACTTC.

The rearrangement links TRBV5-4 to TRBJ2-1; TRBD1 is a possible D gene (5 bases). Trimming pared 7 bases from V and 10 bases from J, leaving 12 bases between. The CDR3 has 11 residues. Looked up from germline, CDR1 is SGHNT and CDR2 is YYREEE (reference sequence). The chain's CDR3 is CASGQGTEQFF. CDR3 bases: TGTGCCAGCGGTCAGGGAACGGAGCAGTTCTTC.

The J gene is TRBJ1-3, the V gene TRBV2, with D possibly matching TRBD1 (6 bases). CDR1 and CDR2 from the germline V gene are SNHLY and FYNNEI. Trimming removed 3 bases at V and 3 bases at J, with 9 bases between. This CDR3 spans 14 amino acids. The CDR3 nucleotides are TGTGCCAGCAGTGATGCAGGGGTTGGAAACACCATATATTTT. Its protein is CASSDAGVGNTIYF.

As DNA, the CDR3 is TGTGCCACCAGTGATTTCAGTTCAGATACGCAGTATTTT. Amino acids: CATSDFSSDTQYF. The chain carries TRBV24-1 and TRBJ2-3, with D hard to call. Germline CDR1 KGHDR, CDR2 SFDVKD. Between the trimmed V and J ends, which lost 1 base and 4 bases, there was a span of 5 bases. There are 13 residues in the CDR3.

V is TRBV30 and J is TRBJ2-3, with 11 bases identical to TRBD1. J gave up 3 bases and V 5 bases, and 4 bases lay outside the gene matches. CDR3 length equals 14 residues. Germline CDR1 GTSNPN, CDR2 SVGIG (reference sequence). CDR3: CAWVGQGGTDTQYF. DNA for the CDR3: TGTGCCTGGGTGGGACAGGGGGGAACAGATACGCAGTATTTT.

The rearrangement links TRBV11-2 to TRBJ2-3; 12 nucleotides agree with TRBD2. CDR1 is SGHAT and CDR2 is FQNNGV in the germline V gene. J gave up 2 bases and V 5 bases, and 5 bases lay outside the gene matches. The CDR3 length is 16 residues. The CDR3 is CASSTRTSGVTDTQYF. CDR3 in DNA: TGTGCCAGCAGCACCCGGACTAGCGGGGTCACAGATACGCAGTATTTT.

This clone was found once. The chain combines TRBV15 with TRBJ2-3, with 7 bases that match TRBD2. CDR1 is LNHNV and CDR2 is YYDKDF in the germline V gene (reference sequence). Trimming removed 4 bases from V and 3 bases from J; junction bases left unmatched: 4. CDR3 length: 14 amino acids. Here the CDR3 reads CATSNGRGTDTQYF. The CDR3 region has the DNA TGTGCCACCAGCAATGGGAGGGGAACAGATACGCAGTATTTT. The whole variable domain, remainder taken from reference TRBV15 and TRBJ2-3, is DAMVIQNPRYQVTQFGKPVTLSCSQTLNHNVMYWYQQKSSQAPKLLFHYYDKDFNNEADTPDNFQSRRPNTSFCFLDIRSPGLGDTAMYLCATSNGRGTDTQYFGPGTRLTVL.

CDR3 nucleotide sequence: TGTGCCCGTTTAGGGGGCGTTTCCTACGAGCAGTACTTC. Translated: CARLGGVSYEQYF. The chain combines TRBV18 with TRBJ2-7; TRBD1 matches 7 bases. The germline V gene has CDR1 KGHSH and CDR2 LQKENI. J gave up 1 base and V 11 bases, and 8 bases lay outside the gene matches. This CDR3 is 13 amino acids long. Together with reference TRBV18 and TRBJ2-7, the CDR3 gives the full variable domain: NAGVMQNPRHLVRRRGQEARLRCSPMKGHSHVYWYRQLPEEGLKFMVYLQKENIIDESGMPKERFSAEFPKEGPSILRIQQVVRGDSAAYFCARLGGVSYEQYFGPGTRLTVT.

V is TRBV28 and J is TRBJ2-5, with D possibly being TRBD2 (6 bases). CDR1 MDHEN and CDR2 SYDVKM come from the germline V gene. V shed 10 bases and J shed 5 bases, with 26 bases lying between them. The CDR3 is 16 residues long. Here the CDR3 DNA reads TGTGCCATCTCGAGGATCACCGGGACTGTGGTGGAGACCCAGTACTTC. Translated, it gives CAISRITGTVVETQYF.

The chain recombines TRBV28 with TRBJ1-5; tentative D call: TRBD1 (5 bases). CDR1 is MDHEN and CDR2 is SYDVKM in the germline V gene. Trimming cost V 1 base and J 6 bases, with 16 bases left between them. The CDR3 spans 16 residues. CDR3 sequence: CASSLSGRTKGQPQHF. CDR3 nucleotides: TGTGCCAGCAGTTTATCTGGTCGGACAAAGGGTCAGCCCCAGCATTTT.

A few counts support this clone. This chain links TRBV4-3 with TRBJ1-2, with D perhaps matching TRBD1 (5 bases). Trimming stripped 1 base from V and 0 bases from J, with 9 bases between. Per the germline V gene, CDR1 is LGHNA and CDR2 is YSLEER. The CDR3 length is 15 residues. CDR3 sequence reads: CASSQGRGTNYGYTF. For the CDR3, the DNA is TGCGCCAGCAGCCAAGGGAGGGGAACTAACTATGGCTACACCTTC.

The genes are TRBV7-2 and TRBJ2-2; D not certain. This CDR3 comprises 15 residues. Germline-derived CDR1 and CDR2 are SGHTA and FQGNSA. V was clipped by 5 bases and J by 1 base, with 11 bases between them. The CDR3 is CASSPSDLNTGELFF. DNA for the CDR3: TGTGCCAGCAGCCCGAGTGACTTGAACACCGGGGAGCTGTTTTTT.

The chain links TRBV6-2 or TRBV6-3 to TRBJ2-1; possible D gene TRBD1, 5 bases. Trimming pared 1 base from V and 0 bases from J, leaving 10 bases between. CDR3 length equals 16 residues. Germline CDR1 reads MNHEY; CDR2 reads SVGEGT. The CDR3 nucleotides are TGTGCCAGCAGTTACTTTGGGGCCCGCTCCTACAATGAGCAGTTCTTC. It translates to CASSYFGARSYNEQFF.

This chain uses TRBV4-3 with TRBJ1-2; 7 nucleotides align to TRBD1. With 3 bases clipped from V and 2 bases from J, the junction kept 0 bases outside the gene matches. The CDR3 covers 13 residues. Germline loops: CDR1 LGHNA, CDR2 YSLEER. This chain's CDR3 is CASSHRGNYGYTF. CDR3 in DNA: TGCGCCAGCAGCCACAGGGGGAACTATGGCTACACCTTC.

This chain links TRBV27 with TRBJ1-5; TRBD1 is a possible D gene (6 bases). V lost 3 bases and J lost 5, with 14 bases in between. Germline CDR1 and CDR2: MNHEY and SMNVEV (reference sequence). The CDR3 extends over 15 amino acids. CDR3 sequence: CASSFQGLRYQPQHF. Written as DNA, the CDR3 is TGTGCCAGCAGTTTCCAGGGGTTACGGTATCAGCCCCAGCATTTT.

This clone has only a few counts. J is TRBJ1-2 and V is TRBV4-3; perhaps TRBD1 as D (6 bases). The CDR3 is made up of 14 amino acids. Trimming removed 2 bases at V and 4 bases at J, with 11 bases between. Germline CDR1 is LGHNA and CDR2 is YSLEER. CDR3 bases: TGCGCCAGCAGCCAATCCAGGACAGTCTATGGCTACACCTTC. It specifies CASSQSRTVYGYTF.

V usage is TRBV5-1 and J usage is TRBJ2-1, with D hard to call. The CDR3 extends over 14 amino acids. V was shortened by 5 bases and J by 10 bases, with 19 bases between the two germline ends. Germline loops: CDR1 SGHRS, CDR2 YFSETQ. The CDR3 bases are TGCGCCAGCAGGGGCGACCCTGGAAGTGGCGAGCAGTTCTTC. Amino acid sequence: CASRGDPGSGEQFF.

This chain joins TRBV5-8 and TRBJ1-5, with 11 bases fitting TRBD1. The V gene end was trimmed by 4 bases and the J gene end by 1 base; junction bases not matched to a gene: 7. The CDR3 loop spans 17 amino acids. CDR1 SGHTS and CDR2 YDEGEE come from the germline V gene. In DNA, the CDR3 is TGTGCCAGCAGCACCGGGACAGGGGGATGGAGCAATCAGCCCCAGCATTTT. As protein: CASSTGTGGWSNQPQHF.

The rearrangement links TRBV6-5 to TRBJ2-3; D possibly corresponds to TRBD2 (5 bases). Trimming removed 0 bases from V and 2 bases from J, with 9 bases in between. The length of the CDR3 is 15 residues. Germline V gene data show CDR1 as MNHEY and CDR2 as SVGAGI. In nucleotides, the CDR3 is TGTGCCAGCAGTTACTCCACGGGGTTCACAGATACGCAGTATTTT. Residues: CASSYSTGFTDTQYF.

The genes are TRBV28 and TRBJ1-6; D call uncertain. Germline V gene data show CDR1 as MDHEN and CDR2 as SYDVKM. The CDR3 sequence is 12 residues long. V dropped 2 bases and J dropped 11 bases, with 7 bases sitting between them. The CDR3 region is CASSLTYTPLHF. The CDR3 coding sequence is TGTGCCAGCAGTTTAACATACACACCCCTCCACTTT.

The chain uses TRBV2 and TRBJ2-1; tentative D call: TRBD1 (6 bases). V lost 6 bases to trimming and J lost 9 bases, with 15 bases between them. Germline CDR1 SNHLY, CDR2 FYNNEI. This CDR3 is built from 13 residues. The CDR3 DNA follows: TGTGCCAGCAGAAGTCGACAGGCAGGTGAGCAGTTCTTC. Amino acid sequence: CASRSRQAGEQFF.

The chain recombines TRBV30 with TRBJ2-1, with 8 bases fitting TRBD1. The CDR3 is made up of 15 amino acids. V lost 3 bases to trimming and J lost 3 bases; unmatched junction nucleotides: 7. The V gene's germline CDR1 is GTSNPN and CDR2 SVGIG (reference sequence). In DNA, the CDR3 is TGTGCCTGGAGGAAAACCGGGACAGGCTACAATGAGCAGTTCTTC. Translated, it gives CAWRKTGTGYNEQFF.

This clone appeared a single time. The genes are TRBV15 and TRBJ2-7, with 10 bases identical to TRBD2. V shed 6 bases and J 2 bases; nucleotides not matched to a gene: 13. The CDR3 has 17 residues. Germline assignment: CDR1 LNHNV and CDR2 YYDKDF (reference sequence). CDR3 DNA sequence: TGTGCCACCAGTGGAGTGACCGGGACTAGCGTAACCTACGAGCAGTACTTC. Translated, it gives CATSGVTGTSVTYEQYF.

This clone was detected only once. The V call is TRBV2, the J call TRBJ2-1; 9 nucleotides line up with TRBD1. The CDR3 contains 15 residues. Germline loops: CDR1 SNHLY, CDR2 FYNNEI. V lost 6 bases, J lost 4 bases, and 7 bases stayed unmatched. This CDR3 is CASRFGQGTYNEQFF. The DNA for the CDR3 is TGTGCCAGCAGGTTCGGACAGGGGACATACAATGAGCAGTTCTTC.

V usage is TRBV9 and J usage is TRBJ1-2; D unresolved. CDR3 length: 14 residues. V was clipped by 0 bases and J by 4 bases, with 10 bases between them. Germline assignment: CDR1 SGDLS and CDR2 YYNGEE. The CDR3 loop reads CASSVVREPYGYTF. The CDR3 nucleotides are TGTGCCAGCAGCGTAGTGAGGGAACCCTATGGCTACACCTTC. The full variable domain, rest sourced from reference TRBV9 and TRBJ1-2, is DSGVTQTPKHLITATGQRVTLRCSPRSGDLSVYWYQQSLDQGLQFLIQYYNGEERAKGNILERFSAQQFPDLHSELNLSSLELGDSALYFCASSVVREPYGYTFGSGTRLTVV.